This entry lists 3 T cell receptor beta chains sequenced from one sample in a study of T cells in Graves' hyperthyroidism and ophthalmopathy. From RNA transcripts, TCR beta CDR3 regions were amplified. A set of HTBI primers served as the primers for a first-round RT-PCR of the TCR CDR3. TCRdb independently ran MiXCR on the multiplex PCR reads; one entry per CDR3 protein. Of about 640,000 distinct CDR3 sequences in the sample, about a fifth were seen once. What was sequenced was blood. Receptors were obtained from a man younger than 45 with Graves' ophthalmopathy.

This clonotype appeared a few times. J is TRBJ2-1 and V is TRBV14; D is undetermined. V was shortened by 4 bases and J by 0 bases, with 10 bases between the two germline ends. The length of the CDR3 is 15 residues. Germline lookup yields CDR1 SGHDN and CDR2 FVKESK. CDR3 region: CASSPPGRSYNEQFF. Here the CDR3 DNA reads TGTGCCAGCAGCCCCCCCGGGCGCTCCTACAATGAGCAGTTCTTC. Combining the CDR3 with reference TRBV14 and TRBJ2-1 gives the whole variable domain EAGVTQFPSHSVIEKGQTVTLRCDPISGHDNLYWYRRVMGKEIKFLLHFVKESKQDESGMPNNRFLAERTGGTYSTLKVQPAELEDSGVYFCASSPPGRSYNEQFFGPGTRLTVL.

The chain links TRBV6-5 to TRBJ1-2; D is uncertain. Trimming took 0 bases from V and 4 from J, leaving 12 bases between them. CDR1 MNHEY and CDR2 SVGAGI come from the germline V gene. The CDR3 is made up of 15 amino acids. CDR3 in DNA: TGTGCCAGCAGTTACTCCGGCAGCAGACCCTATGGCTACACCTTC. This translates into CASSYSGSRPYGYTF.

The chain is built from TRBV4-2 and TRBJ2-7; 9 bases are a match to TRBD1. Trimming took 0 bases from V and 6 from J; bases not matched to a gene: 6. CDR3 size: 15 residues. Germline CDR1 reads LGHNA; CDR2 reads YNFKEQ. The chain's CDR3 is CASSQEGTGLAEQYF. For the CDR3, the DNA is TGTGCCAGCAGCCAAGAAGGGACAGGGCTGGCCGAGCAGTACTTC.